A selection of T cell receptor beta chains follows, all from one sample in a study of blood T cells in healthy people across ages. TCRdb recomputed calls from the 5' RACE reads with MiXCR, one row per CDR3 protein. The repertoire has 1 million or so distinct CDR3 sequences, 40% to 45% of them found once; the top ten carry approximately 20%. Sequencing was done on a sample of blood. These TCRs come from a woman aged 55-70 years in good health. Each CDR3 is given without its conserved first and last residue. Size is omitted from some rows. Given values are once, few, many or a class for expanded clones.

abundance,v_gene,CDR3aa
NA,TRBV5-5,ASSSGVLGSMDEQF
few,TRBV20-1,SAPRSGTDTQY
NA,TRBV13,ASSRRTGPSGTQF
NA,TRBV29-1,SVGAGTDTQY
NA,TRBV2,ASSVLAGADQETQY
NA,TRBV20-1,SARDWQGEGYT
NA,TRBV12-3/TRBV12-4,ASSSWEQGARETQY
many,TRBV6-5,ASRRLSESNQPQH
NA,TRBV5-1,ASSWGLESNEQF
few,TRBV9,ASSVERGRETQY
NA,TRBV20-1,SARGGRLGQETQY
NA,TRBV4-2,ASSREVRSEQY
NA,TRBV28,ASSTSGGSAYEQY
NA,TRBV27,RTQQAGYNEQF
NA,TRBV2,ASRGQGATGELF
NA,TRBV20-1,SVRVGEQY
NA,TRBV2,ASSEALVRDRGNERY
NA,TRBV14,ASSQDRTGPRGYT
few,TRBV29-1,SVVVITGELF
few,TRBV5-1,ASSGQEYQETQY
NA,TRBV6-1,ASSEGRPDTQY